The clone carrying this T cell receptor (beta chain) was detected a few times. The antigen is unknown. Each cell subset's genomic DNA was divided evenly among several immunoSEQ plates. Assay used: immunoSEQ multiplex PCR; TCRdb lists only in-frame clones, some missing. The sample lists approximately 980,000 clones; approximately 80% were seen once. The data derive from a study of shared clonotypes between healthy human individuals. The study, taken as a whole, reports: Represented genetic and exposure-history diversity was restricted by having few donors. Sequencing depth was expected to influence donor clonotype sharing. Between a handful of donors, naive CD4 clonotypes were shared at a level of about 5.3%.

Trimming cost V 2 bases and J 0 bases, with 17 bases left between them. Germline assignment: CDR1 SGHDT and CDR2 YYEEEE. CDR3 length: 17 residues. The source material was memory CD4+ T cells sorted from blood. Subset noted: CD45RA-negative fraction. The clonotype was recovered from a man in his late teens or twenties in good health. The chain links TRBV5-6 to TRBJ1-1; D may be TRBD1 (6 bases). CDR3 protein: CASSLTQGRGLNTEAFF. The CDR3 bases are TGTGCCAGCAGCTTAACACAGGGTCGAGGATTGAACACTGAAGCTTTCTTT.